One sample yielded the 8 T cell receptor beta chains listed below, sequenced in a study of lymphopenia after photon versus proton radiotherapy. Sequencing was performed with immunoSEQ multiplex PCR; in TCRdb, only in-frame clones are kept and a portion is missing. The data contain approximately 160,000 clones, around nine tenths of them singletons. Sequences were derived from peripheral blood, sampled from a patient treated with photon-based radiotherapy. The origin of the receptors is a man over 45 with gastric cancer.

The CDR3 is CASSVREIRNEQFF. The CDR3 DNA reads TGTGCCAGCAGCGTCAGGGAGATAAGGAATGAGCAGTTCTTC. The V call is TRBV9, the J call TRBJ2-1, with D perhaps matching TRBD1 or TRBD2 (5 bases each). The CDR3 extends over 14 amino acids. Germline assignment: CDR1 SGDLS and CDR2 YYNGEE. Deletions cut 2 bases from V and 7 bases from J, with 13 bases between.

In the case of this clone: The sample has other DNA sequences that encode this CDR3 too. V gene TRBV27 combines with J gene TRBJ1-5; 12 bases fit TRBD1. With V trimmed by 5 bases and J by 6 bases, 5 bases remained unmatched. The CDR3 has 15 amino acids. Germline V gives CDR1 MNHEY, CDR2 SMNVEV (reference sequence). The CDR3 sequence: CASSPGTGGVQPQHF. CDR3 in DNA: TGTGCCAGCAGTCCAGGGACAGGGGGCGTTCAGCCCCAGCATTTT.

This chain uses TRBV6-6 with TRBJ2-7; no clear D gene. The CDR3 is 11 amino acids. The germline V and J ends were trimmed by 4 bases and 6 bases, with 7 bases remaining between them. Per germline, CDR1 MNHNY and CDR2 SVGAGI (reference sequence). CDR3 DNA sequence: TGTGCCAGCAGTTGGGTTGGCGAGCAGTACTTC. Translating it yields CASSWVGEQYF.

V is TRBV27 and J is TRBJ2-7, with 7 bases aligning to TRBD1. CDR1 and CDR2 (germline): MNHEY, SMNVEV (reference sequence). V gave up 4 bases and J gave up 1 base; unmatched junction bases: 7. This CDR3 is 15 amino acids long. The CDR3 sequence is CASSSSDRRSYEQYF. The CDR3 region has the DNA TGTGCCAGCAGTTCCTCGGACAGGAGGTCCTACGAGCAGTACTTC.

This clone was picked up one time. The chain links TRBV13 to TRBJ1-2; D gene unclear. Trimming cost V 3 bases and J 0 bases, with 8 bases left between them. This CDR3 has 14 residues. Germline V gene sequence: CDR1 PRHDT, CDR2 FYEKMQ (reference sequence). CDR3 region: CASSLGTTNYGYTF. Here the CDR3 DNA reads TGTGCCAGCAGCTTGGGAACCACTAACTATGGCTACACCTTC.

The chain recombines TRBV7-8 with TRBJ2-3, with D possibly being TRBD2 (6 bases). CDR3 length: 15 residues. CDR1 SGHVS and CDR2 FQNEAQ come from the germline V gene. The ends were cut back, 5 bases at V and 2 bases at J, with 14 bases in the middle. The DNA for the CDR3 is TGTGCCAGCAGCCTCCGGGAGATCAACACAGATACGCAGTATTTT. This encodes CASSLREINTDTQYF.

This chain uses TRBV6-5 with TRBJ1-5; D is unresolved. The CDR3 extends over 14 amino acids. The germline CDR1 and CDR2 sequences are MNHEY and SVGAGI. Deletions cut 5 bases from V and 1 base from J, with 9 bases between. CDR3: CASSTRRSNQPQHF. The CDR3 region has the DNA TGTGCCAGCAGTACTCGACGGAGCAATCAGCCCCAGCATTTT.

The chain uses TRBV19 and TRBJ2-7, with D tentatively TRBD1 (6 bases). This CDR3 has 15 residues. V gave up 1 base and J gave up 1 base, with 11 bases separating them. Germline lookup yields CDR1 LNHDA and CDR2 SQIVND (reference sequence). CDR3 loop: CASSIVGASSYEQYF. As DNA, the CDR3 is TGTGCCAGTAGTATAGTGGGGGCCTCATCCTACGAGCAGTACTTC.